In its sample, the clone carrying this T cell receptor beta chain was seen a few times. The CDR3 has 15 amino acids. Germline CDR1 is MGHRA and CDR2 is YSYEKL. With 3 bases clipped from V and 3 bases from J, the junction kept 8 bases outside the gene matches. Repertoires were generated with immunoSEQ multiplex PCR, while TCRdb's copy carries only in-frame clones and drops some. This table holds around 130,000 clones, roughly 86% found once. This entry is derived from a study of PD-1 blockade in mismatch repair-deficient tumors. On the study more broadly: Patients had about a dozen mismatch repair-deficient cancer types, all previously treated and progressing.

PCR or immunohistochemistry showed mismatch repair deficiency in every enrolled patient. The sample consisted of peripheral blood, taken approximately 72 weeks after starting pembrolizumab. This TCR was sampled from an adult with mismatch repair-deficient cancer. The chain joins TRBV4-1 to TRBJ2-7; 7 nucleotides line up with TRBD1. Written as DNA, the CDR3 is TGCGCCAGCAGCCAGGACGGGACAGTCTTCTACGAGCAGTACTTC. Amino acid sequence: CASSQDGTVFYEQYF.